This T cell receptor (beta chain) came from a study of cytomegalovirus exposure and HLA in healthy donors. Overall study findings and caveats: For most subjects, TCR beta sequences were reported to predict HLA-A and HLA-B alleles with accuracy.

Turning to this clone: The antigen is not known.

V lost 3 bases to trimming and J lost 3 bases; unmatched junction nucleotides: 7. The germline V gene has CDR1 SGHRS and CDR2 YFSETQ. CDR3 length equals 15 residues. Donors were nominally healthy when sampled, though unrecorded immune exposures were likely. PCR was performed using 60 Vbeta and 13 Jbeta primers. Using immunoSEQ multiplex PCR, the repertoire was profiled, and TCRdb retains in-frame clones only, with some absent. The table shows around 120,000 clones, with around four fifths occurring only once. What was sequenced was PBMCs. The J gene is TRBJ2-3, the V gene TRBV5-1; TRBD2 matches 7 bases. The sequence came from a woman in her forties in good health and CMV-seronegative. The CDR3 protein is CASSWSGDRTDTQYF. CDR3 coding DNA: TGCGCCAGCAGCTGGAGCGGGGACCGGACAGATACGCAGTATTTT. Full variable domain (remainder filled in from reference TRBV5-1 and TRBJ2-3): KAGVTQTPRYLIKTRGQQVTLSCSPISGHRSVSWYQQTPGQGLQFLFEYFSETQRNKGNFPGRFSGRQFSNSRSEMNVSTLELGDSALYLCASSWSGDRTDTQYFGPGTRLTVL.